This record covers a single T cell receptor beta chain. These data belong to a study of blood T cell repertoires in COVID-19. Repertoires were generated with immunoSEQ multiplex PCR, while TCRdb's copy carries only in-frame clones and drops some. This sample has some 150,000 clones, with roughly 86% found just once. This clonotype originated in a man between 65 and 80 years old with acute or convalescent COVID-19. The material sequenced was peripheral blood.

CDR3 nucleotides: TGTGCCGCTTCGGGATGGGATCAGCCCCAGCATTTT. It yields the protein CAASGWDQPQHF. The V gene is TRBV28, the J gene TRBJ1-5; D unresolved. The V end lost 11 bases, the J end lost 5 bases, and 13 bases lay between the germline ends. Germline V gives CDR1 MDHEN, CDR2 SYDVKM. This CDR3 contains 12 residues.